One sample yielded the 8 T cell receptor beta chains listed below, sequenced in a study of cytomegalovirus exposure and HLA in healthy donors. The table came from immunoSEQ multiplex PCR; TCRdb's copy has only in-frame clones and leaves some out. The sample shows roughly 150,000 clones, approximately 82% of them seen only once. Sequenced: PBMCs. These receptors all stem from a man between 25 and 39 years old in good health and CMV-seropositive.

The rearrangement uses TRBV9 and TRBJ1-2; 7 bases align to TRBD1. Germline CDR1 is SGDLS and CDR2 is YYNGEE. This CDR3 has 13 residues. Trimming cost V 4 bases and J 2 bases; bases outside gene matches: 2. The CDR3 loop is CASSQGQNYGYTF. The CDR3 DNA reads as TGTGCCAGCAGCCAGGGACAGAACTATGGCTACACCTTC.

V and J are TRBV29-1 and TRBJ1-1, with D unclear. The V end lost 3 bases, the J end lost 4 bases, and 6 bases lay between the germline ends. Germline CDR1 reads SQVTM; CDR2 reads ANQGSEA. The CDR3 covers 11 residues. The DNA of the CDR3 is TGCAGCGTTGAGCGAGTCACTGAAGCTTTCTTT. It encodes CSVERVTEAFF.

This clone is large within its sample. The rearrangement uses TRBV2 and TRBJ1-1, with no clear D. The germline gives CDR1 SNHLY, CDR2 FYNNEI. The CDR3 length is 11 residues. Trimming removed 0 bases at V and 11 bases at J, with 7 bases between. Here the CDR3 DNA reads TGTGCCAGCAGTGAAGCTCATGAGGCTTTCTTT. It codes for CASSEAHEAFF.

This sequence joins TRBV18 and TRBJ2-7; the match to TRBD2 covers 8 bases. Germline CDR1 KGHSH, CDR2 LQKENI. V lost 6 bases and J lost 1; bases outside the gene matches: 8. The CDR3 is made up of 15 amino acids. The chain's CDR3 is CASSYSSGSSYEQYF. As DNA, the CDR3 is TGTGCCAGCTCCTACTCTAGCGGGTCGTCCTACGAGCAGTACTTC.

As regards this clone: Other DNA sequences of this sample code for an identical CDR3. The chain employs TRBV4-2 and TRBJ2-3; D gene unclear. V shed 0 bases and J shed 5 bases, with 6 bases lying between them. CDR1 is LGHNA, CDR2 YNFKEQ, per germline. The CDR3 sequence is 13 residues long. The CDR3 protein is CASSQDRRDTQYF. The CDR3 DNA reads TGTGCCAGCAGCCAAGATAGAAGAGATACGCAGTATTTT.

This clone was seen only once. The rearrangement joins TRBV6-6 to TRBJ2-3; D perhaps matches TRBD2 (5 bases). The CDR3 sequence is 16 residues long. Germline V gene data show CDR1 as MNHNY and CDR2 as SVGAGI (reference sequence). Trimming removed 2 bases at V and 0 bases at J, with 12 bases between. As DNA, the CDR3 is TGTGCCAGCAGTTACGGCATGGACTCAAGCACAGATACGCAGTATTTT. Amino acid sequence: CASSYGMDSSTDTQYF.

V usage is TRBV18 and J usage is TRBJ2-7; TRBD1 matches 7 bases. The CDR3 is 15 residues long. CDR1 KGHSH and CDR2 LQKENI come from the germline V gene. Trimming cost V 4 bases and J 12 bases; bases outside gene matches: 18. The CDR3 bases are TGTGCCAGCTCACGGGGACAGATAGTCCCTACGACGCGGTACTTC. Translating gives CASSRGQIVPTTRYF.

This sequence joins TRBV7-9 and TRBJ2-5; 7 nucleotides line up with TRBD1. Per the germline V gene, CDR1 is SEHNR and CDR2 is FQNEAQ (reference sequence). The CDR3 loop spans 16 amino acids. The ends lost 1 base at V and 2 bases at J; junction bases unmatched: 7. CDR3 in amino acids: CASSLGWDSKQETQYF. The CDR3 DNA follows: TGTGCCAGCAGCTTAGGGTGGGACAGCAAACAAGAGACCCAGTACTTC. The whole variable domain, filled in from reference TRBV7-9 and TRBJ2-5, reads DTGVSQNPRHKITKRGQNVTFRCDPISEHNRLYWYRQTLGQGPEFLTYFQNEAQLEKSRLLSDRFSAERPKGSFSTLEIQRTEQGDSAMYLCASSLGWDSKQETQYFGPGTRLLVL.